This TCR beta chain was observed in a study of T-cell reconstitution after alpha-beta-depleted transplantation in children. This CDR3 has 16 amino acids. The V end lost 3 bases, the J end lost 4 bases, and 19 bases lay between the germline ends. Per the germline V gene, CDR1 is SGHTA and CDR2 is FQGNSA. Preparation of the TCRbeta library was carried out with unique molecular identifiers. TCRdb reprocessed the PCR reads via MiXCR and lists one record per CDR3 protein. The sample holds about 610,000 distinct CDR3 sequences, roughly a tenth seen once. Sequenced material: PBMCs from the stem cell graft donor, taken from the stem cell graft. This chain connects TRBV7-2 to TRBJ2-7, with a tentative D call TRBD1 (6 bases). The TCR was taken from a human donor who donated a stem cell graft to a child with acute myeloid leukemia. The CDR3 spells CASSFWGQASLYEQYF. The CDR3 DNA reads TGTGCCAGCAGCTTCTGGGGGCAGGCTTCGTTGTACGAGCAGTACTTC. Filled out from reference TRBV7-2 and TRBJ2-7, the complete variable domain reads GAGVSQSPSNKVTEKGKDVELRCDPISGHTALYWYRQSLGQGLEFLIYFQGNSAPDKSGLPSDRFSAERTGGSVSTLTIQRTQQEDSAVYLCASSFWGQASLYEQYFGPGTRLTVT.